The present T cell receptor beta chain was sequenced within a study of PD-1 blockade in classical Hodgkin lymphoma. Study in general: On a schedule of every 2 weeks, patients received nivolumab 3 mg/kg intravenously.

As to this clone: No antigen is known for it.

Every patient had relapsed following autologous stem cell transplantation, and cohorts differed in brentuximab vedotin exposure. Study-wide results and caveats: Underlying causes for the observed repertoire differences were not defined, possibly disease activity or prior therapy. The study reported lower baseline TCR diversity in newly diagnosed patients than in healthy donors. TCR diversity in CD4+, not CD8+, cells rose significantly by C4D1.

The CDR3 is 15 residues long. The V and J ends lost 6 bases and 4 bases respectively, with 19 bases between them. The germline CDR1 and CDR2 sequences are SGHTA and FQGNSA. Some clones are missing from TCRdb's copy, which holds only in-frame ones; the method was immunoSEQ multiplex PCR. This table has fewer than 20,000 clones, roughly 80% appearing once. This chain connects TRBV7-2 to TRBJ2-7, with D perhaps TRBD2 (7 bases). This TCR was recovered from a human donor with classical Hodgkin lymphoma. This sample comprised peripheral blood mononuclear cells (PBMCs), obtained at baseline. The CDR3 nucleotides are TGTGCCAGCAGTCAAGGGGGGGGTGTTGTATACGAGCAGTACTTC. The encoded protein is CASSQGGGVVYEQYF.